Sequencing of this T cell receptor (beta chain) was carried out in a study of blood T cell repertoires in COVID-19. Profiled with immunoSEQ multiplex PCR; TCRdb holds only in-frame clones, not every one. Found here are some 64,000 clones, over 75% of them singletons; the top ten hold 20% to 25%. The germline CDR1 and CDR2 sequences are SEHNR and FQNEAQ (reference sequence). This CDR3 is 16 amino acids long. J gave up 12 bases and V 5 bases, and 15 bases lay outside the gene matches. This clone was counted between two and nine times. This sequence was found in an elderly man with active or convalescent COVID-19. The chain carries TRBV7-9 and TRBJ2-1; TRBD1 aligns across 11 bases. Sequencing was done on a sample of peripheral blood. The CDR3 DNA reads as TGTGCCAGCAGCGACCCCGGGCGGGACAGGGGGGGTGTGCAGTTCTTC. Its translation: CASSDPGRDRGGVQFF.